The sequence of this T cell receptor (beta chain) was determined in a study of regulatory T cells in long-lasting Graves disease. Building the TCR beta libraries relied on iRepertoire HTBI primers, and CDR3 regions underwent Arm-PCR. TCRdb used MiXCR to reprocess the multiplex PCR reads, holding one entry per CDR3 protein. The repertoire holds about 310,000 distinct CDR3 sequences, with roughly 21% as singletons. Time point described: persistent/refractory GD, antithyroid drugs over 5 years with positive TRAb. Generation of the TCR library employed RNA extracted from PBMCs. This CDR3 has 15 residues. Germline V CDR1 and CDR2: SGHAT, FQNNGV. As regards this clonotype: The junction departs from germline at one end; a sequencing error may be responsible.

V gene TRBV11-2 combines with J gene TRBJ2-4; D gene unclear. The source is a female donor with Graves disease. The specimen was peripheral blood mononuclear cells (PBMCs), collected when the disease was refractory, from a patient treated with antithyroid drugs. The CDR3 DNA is TGCGCCAGCAGCCACCTACTACCAGCCAAAAACATTCAGTACTTC. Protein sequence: CASSHLLPAKNIQYF.